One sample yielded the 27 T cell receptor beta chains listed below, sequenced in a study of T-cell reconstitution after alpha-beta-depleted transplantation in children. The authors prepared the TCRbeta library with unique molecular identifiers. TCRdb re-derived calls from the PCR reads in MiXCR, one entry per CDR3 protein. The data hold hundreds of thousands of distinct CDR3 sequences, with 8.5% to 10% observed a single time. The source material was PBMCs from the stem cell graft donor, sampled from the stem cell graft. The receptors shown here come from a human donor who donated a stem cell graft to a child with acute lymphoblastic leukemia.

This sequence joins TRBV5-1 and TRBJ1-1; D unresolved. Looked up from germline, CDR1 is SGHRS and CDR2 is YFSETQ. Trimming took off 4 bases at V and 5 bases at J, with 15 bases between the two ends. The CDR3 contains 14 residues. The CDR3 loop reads CASSAGPLGTEAFF. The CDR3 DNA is TGCGCCAGCAGCGCGGGCCCCTTGGGGACTGAAGCTTTCTTT.

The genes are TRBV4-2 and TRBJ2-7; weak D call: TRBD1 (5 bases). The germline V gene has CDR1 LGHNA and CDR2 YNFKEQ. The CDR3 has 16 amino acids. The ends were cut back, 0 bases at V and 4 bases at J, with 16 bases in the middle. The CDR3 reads CASSQDRVILGYEQYF. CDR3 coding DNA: TGTGCCAGCAGCCAAGACAGGGTAATTTTGGGATACGAGCAGTACTTC.

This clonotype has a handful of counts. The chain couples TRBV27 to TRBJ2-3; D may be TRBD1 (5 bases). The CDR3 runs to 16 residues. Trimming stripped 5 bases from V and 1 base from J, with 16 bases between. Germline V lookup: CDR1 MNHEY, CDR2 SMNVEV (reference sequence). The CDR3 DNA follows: TGTGCCAGCAGTCTAGAGTCAGGGCTTCGCACAGATACGCAGTATTTT. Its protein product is CASSLESGLRTDTQYF.

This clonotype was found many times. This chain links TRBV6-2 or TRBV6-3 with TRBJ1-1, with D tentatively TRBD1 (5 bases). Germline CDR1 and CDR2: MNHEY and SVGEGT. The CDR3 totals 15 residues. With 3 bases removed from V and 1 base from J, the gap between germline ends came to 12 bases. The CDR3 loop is CASSYGTGRNTEAFF. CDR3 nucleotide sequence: TGTGCCAGCAGTTATGGGACCGGGAGGAACACTGAAGCTTTCTTT.

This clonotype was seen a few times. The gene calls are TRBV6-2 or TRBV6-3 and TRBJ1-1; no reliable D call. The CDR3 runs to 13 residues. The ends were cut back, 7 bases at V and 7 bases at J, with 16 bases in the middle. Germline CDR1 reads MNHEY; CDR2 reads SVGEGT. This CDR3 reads CASTPIGNLEAFF. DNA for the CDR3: TGTGCCAGCACTCCTATCGGCAACCTTGAAGCTTTCTTT.

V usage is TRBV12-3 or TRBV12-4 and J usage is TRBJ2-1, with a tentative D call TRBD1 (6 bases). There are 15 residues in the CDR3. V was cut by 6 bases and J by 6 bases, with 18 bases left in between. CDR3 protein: CASSIDGQPANEQFF. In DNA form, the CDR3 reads TGTGCCAGCAGCATTGACGGACAGCCCGCCAATGAGCAGTTCTTC.

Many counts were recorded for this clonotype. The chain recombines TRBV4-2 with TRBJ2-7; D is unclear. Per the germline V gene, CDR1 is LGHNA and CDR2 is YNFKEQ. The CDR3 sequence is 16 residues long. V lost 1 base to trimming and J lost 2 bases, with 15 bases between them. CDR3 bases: TGTGCCAGCAGCCAAGTTAGCAGCTATAGTACCTACGAGCAGTACTTC. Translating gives CASSQVSSYSTYEQYF.

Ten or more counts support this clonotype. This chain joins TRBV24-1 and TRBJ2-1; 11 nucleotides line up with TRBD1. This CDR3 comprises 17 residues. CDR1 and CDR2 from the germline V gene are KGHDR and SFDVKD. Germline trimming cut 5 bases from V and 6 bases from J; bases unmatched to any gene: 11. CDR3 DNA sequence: TGTGCCACCAGTGCCTCACCACGGGACAGGGGGGCCAATGAGCAGTTCTTC. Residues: CATSASPRDRGANEQFF.

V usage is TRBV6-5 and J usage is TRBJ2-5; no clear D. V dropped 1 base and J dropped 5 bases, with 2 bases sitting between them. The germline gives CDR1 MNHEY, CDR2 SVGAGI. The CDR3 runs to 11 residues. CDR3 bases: TGTGCCAGCAGTTACTGGGAGACCCAGTACTTC. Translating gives CASSYWETQYF.

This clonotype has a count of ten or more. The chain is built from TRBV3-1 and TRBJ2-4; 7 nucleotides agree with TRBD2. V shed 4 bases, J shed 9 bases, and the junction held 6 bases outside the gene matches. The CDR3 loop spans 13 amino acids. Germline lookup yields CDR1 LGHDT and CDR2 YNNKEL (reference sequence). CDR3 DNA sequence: TGTGCCAGCAGCCCCCTGGGACTACCCATTCAGTACTTC. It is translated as CASSPLGLPIQYF.

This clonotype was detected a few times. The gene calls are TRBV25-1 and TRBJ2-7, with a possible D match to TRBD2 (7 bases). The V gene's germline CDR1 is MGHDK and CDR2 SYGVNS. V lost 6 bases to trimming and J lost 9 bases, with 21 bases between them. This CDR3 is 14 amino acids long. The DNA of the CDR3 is TGTGCCAGCAGGGGGGGGGGCACCTACGGCGCGCAGTACTTC. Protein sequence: CASRGGGTYGAQYF.

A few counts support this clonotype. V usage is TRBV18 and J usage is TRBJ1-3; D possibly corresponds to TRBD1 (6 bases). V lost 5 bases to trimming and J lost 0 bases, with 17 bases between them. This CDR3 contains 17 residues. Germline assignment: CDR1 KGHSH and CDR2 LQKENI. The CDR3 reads CASSSSPGGHSGNTIYF. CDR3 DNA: TGTGCCAGCTCATCATCCCCCGGGGGCCACTCTGGAAACACCATATATTTT.

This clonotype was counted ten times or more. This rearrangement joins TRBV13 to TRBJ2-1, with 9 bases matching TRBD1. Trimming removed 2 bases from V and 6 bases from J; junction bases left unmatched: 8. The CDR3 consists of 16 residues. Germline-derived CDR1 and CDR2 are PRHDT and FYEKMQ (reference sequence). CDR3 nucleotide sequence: TGTGCCAGCAGCTTAATCGGGGACAGGGACCCCAATGAGCAGTTCTTC. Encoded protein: CASSLIGDRDPNEQFF.

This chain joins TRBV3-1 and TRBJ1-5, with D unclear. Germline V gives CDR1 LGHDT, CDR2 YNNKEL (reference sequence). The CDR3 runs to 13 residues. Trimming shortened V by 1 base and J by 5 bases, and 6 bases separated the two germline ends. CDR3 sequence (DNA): TGTGCCAGCAGCCAAGGGGCCCATCAGCCCCAGCATTTT. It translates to CASSQGAHQPQHF.

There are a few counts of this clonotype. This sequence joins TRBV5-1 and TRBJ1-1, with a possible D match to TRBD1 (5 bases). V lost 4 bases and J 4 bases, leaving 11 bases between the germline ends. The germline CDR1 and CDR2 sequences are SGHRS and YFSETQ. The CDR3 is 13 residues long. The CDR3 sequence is CASSKRQLTEAFF. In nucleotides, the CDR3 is TGCGCCAGCAGCAAAAGACAGCTCACTGAAGCTTTCTTT.

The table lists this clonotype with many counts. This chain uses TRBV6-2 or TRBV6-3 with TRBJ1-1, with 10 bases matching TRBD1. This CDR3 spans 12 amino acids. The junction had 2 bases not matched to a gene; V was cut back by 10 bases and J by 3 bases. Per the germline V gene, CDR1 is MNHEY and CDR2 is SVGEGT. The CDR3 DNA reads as TGTGCCATCGGACAGGGGGACACTGAAGCTTTCTTT. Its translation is CAIGQGDTEAFF.

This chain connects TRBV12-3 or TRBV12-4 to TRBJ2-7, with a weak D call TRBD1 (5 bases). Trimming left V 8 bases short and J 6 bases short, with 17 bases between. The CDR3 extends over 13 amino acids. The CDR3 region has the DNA TGTGCCAGCCAATCACAGGTCGTCGGCGAGCAGTACTTC. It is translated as CASQSQVVGEQYF.

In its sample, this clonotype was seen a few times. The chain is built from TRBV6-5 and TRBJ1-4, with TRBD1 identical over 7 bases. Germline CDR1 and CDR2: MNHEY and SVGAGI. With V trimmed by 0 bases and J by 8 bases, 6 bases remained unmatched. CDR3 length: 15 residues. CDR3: CASSYSSTGYEKLFF. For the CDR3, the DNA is TGTGCCAGCAGTTACTCGTCGACAGGGTACGAAAAACTGTTTTTT.

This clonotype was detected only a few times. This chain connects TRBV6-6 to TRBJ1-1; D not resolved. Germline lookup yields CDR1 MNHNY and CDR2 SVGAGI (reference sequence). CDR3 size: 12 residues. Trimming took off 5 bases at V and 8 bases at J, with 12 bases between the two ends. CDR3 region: CASSQRSVEAFF. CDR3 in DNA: TGTGCCAGCAGTCAAAGGTCGGTGGAAGCTTTCTTT.

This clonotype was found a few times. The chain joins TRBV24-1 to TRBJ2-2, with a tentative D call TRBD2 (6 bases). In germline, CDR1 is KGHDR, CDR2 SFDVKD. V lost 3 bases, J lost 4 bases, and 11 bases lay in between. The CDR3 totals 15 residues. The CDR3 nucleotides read TGTGCCACCAGTGATGAACGGGGGATCACCGGGGAGCTGTTTTTT. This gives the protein CATSDERGITGELFF.

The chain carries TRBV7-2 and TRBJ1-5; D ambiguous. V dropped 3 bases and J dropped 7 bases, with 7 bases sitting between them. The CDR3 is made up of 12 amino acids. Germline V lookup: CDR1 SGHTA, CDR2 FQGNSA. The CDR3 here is CASSFAGQPQHF. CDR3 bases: TGTGCCAGCAGCTTTGCTGGGCAGCCCCAGCATTTT.

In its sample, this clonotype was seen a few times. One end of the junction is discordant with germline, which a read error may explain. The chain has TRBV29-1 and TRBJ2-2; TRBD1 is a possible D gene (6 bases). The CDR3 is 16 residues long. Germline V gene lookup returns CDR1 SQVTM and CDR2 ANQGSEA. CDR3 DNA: TGCAGCGTCGAAGAACACAGGGACCCGAACACCGGGGAGCTGTTTTTT. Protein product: CSVEEHRDPNTGELFF.

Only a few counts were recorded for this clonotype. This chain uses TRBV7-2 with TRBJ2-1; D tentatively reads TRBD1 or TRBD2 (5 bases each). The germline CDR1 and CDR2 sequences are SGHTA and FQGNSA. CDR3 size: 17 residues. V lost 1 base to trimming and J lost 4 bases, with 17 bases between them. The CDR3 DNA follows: TGTGCCAGCAGCTTAGGGTTCGGGACCCCGGGGTACAATGAGCAGTTCTTC. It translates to CASSLGFGTPGYNEQFF.

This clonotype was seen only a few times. The CDR3 sequence is CSVFITGAEQYF. CDR3 nucleotides: TGCAGCGTTTTTATCACAGGGGCCGAGCAGTACTTC. The J gene is TRBJ2-7, the V gene TRBV29-1; 7 bases are a match to TRBD1. The V and J ends lost 5 bases and 6 bases, in that order; junction bases with no gene match: 7. The germline V gene has CDR1 SQVTM and CDR2 ANQGSEA. This CDR3 is built from 12 residues.

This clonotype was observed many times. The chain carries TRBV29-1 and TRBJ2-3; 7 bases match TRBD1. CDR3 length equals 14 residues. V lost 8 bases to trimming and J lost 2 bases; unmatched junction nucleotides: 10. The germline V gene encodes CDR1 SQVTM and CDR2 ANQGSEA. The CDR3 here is CSSRQGGPTDTQYF. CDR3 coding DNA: TGCAGCTCAAGACAGGGTGGGCCCACAGATACGCAGTATTTT.

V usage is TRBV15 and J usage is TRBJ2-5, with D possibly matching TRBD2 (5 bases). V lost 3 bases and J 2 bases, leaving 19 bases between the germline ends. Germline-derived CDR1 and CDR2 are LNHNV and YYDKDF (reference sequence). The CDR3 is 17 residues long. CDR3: CATSSSFRPGRQETQYF. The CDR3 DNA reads TGTGCCACCAGCAGTTCATTCAGGCCGGGGAGACAAGAGACCCAGTACTTC.

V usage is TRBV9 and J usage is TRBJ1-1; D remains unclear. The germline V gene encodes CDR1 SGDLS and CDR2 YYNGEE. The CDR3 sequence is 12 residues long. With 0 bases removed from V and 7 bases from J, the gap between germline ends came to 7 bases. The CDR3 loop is CASSVVGGEAFF. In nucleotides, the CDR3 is TGTGCCAGCAGCGTAGTCGGAGGTGAAGCTTTCTTT.